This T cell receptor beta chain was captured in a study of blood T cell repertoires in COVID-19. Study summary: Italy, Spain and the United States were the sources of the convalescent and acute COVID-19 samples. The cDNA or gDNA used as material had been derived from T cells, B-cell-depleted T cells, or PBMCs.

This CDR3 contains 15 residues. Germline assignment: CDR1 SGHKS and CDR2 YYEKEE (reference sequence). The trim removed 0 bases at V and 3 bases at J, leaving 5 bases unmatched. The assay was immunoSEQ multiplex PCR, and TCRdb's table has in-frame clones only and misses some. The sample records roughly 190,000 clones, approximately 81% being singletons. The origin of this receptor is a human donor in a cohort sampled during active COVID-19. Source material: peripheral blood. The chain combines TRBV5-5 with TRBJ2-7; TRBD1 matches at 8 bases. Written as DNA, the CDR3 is TGTGCCAGCAGCTTGGGAGACAGGGGATTCTACGAGCAGTACTTC. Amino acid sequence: CASSLGDRGFYEQYF. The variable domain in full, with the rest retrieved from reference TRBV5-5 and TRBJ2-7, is DAGVTQSPTHLIKTRGQQVTLRCSPISGHKSVSWYQQVLGQGPQFIFQYYEKEERGRGNFPDRFSARQFPNYSSELNVNALLLGDSALYLCASSLGDRGFYEQYFGPGTRLTVT.